Presented here are 22 T cell receptor beta chains from one specimen sequenced in a study of blood T cell repertoires in COVID-19. Data came from immunoSEQ multiplex PCR; TCRdb stores just in-frame clones and leaves some out. The repertoire includes 150,000 or so clones, around 80% of them detected once, and just over 0.55% sits in the top ten. Sequenced material: peripheral blood. These receptors were obtained from a man aged 55 to 70 with acute or convalescent COVID-19.

The rearrangement links TRBV5-4 to TRBJ2-3; perhaps TRBD2 as D (6 bases). V was clipped by 2 bases and J by 2 bases, with 9 bases between them. The CDR3 is 14 residues long. Looked up from germline, CDR1 is SGHNT and CDR2 is YYREEE (reference sequence). The CDR3 sequence: CASSLVADTDTQYF. CDR3 nucleotides: TGTGCCAGCAGCTTAGTAGCGGACACAGATACGCAGTATTTT.

This chain connects TRBV14 to TRBJ1-1; D might be TRBD1 (6 bases). The CDR3 loop spans 11 amino acids. V lost 3 bases and J 10 bases, leaving 9 bases between the germline ends. Germline V CDR1 and CDR2: SGHDN, FVKESK. CDR3 amino acids: CASSQTGGAFF. The CDR3 bases are TGTGCCAGCAGCCAGACAGGTGGAGCTTTCTTT.

The chain carries TRBV25-1 and TRBJ2-1; D is undetermined. V gave up 6 bases and J gave up 2 bases, with 14 bases separating them. This CDR3 has 15 amino acids. Germline CDR1 reads MGHDK; CDR2 reads SYGVNS. CDR3 in amino acids: CASRKLPKPYNEQFF. Here the CDR3 DNA reads TGTGCCAGCAGGAAACTGCCGAAGCCCTACAATGAGCAGTTCTTC. Full variable domain (remainder filled in from reference TRBV25-1 and TRBJ2-1): EADIYQTPRYLVIGTGKKITLECSQTMGHDKMYWYQQDPGMELHLIHYSYGVNSTEKGDLSSESTVSRIRTEHFPLTLESARPSHTSQYLCASRKLPKPYNEQFFGPGTRLTVL.

The genes are TRBV2 and TRBJ2-7; TRBD2 is a possible D gene (5 bases). The V gene lost 0 bases and the J gene lost 2 bases, with 17 bases spanning the gap. Germline CDR1 is SNHLY and CDR2 is FYNNEI. The CDR3 is made up of 17 amino acids. The CDR3 sequence is CASSEAPEVAPAYEQYF. CDR3 nucleotides: TGTGCCAGCAGTGAAGCCCCCGAAGTAGCGCCCGCCTACGAGCAGTACTTC.

J is TRBJ1-1 and V is TRBV28; D is undetermined. V was pared by 3 bases and J by 0 bases, with 8 bases between. The length of the CDR3 is 14 residues. Germline V lookup: CDR1 MDHEN, CDR2 SYDVKM. The CDR3 DNA reads as TGTGCCAGCAGTTTGTTAATTATGAACACTGAAGCTTTCTTT. This translates into CASSLLIMNTEAFF.

V gene TRBV5-4 combines with J gene TRBJ1-4; 7 bases agree with TRBD1. The length of the CDR3 is 15 residues. Trimming at V came to 2 bases and at J to 0 bases, leaving 1 base not matched to a gene. Germline lookup yields CDR1 SGHNT and CDR2 YYREEE (reference sequence). CDR3 sequence (DNA): TGTGCCAGCAGCTTAACAGGGGCAACTAATGAAAAACTGTTTTTT. This translates into CASSLTGATNEKLFF. The full variable domain, with the rest looked up from reference TRBV5-4 and TRBJ1-4, is ETGVTQSPTHLIKTRGQQVTLRCSSQSGHNTVSWYQQALGQGPQFIFQYYREEENGRGNFPPRFSGLQFPNYSSELNVNALELDDSALYLCASSLTGATNEKLFFGSGTQLSVL.

J is TRBJ2-7 and V is TRBV12-3 or TRBV12-4; 8 bases align to TRBD1. The CDR3 has 13 residues. J was trimmed by 3 bases and V by 4 bases; bases with no gene match: 2. The CDR3 loop reads CASSSGQVYEQYF. The CDR3 bases are TGTGCCAGCAGTTCGGGACAGGTCTACGAGCAGTACTTC.

J is TRBJ1-4 and V is TRBV6-1; 7 nucleotides line up with TRBD1. J gave up 0 bases and V 4 bases, and 5 bases lay outside the gene matches. The length of the CDR3 is 16 residues. Per the germline V gene, CDR1 is MNHNS and CDR2 is SASEGT. The CDR3 DNA reads TGTGCCAGCAGTGCCCGGACAGGCACAACTAATGAAAAACTGTTTTTT. Translation gives CASSARTGTTNEKLFF.

This chain uses TRBV4-3 with TRBJ1-6; D unresolved. Between the trimmed V and J ends, which lost 5 bases and 7 bases, there was a span of 12 bases. CDR3 length: 14 residues. Per germline, CDR1 LGHNA and CDR2 YSLEER. The CDR3 loop is CASSSEGGNSPLHF. The CDR3 nucleotides read TGCGCCAGCAGCTCGGAGGGTGGGAATTCACCCCTCCACTTT.

V gene TRBV5-4 combines with J gene TRBJ1-2; TRBD1 matches 7 bases. The CDR3 sequence is 15 residues long. The junction had 4 bases not matched to a gene; V was cut back by 2 bases and J by 0 bases. CDR1 and CDR2 (germline): SGHNT, YYREEE (reference sequence). The CDR3 nucleotides read TGTGCCAGCAGCTTCGGGACAGAAGCTAACTATGGCTACACCTTC. It translates to CASSFGTEANYGYTF.

The chain combines TRBV30 with TRBJ1-5, with TRBD1 as a possible D gene (5 bases). The CDR3 is 13 residues long. Germline CDR1 reads GTSNPN; CDR2 reads SVGIG (reference sequence). Trimming took off 4 bases at V and 4 bases at J, with 11 bases between the two ends. For the CDR3, the DNA is TGTGCCTGGAATAGGGGCCCGAATCAGCCCCAGCATTTT. Encoded protein: CAWNRGPNQPQHF.

V usage is TRBV10-3 and J usage is TRBJ1-5; 10 bases fit TRBD1. Trimming removed 8 bases from V and 6 bases from J; junction bases left unmatched: 7. Germline assignment: CDR1 ENHRY and CDR2 SYGVKD. There are 14 residues in the CDR3. The CDR3: CAIGRQGAGQPQHF. CDR3 nucleotide sequence: TGTGCCATCGGTAGACAGGGGGCGGGTCAGCCCCAGCATTTT.

This clone has only a few counts. CDR3: CASSQGVLAGPGQYF. DNA of the CDR3: TGCGCCAGCAGCCAAGGAGTTCTAGCGGGCCCGGGGCAGTACTTC. This rearrangement joins TRBV4-1 to TRBJ2-7, with 8 nucleotides matching TRBD2. The CDR3 is made up of 15 amino acids. Germline values: CDR1 MGHRA, CDR2 YSYEKL. The trim removed 1 base at V and 9 bases at J, leaving 11 bases unmatched.

The CDR3 DNA is TGTGCCAGCAGCCCCGTCGGAGGGAGGACCGGGGAGCTGTTTTTT. Encoded protein: CASSPVGGRTGELFF. The genes are TRBV3-1 (or the pseudogene TRBV3-2) and TRBJ2-2; tentative D call: TRBD2 (6 bases). Germline CDR1 LGHDT, CDR2 YNNKEL (reference sequence). The CDR3 contains 15 residues. V dropped 4 bases and J dropped 5 bases, with 14 bases sitting between them.

The chain is built from TRBV5-8 and TRBJ2-4; TRBD1 might be the D (6 bases). The CDR3 contains 15 residues. Germline V gene sequence: CDR1 SGHTS, CDR2 YDEGEE. With 4 bases removed from V and 0 bases from J, the gap between germline ends came to 11 bases. The CDR3 region has the DNA TGTGCCAGCAGCGCGCAGGGGCTAGCCAAAAACATTCAGTACTTC. Translated, it gives CASSAQGLAKNIQYF.

V gene TRBV18 combines with J gene TRBJ1-1, with 7 bases aligning to TRBD1. This CDR3 is 15 amino acids long. V lost 4 bases to trimming and J lost 1 base; unmatched junction nucleotides: 6. Germline V gene sequence: CDR1 KGHSH, CDR2 LQKENI. CDR3 region: CASSRQGQKNTEAFF. The CDR3 DNA reads TGTGCCAGCTCACGTCAGGGACAGAAGAACACTGAAGCTTTCTTT.

This sequence joins TRBV7-9 and TRBJ1-4; 7 bases are a match to TRBD1. The CDR3 has 16 residues. Trimming cost V 5 bases and J 5 bases; bases outside gene matches: 11. Germline V lookup: CDR1 SEHNR, CDR2 FQNEAQ (reference sequence). The CDR3 DNA reads as TGTGCCAGCAGCCGCTCGGGACAGACATTAAATGAAAAACTGTTTTTT. Amino acid sequence: CASSRSGQTLNEKLFF.

This clone appeared a single time. The chain couples TRBV19 to TRBJ1-5; a weak D match, TRBD1 (5 bases). The CDR3 totals 14 residues. Germline V gene data show CDR1 as LNHDA and CDR2 as SQIVND (reference sequence). Between the trimmed V and J ends, which lost 4 bases and 6 bases, there was a span of 13 bases. The CDR3 nucleotides read TGTGCCAGTAGTAAGGCAGGGAAAGGTCAGCCCCAGCATTTT. Protein product: CASSKAGKGQPQHF.

The sample holds a few counts of this clone. V usage is TRBV29-1 and J usage is TRBJ2-1, with D tentatively TRBD2 (6 bases). The germline V gene has CDR1 SQVTM and CDR2 ANQGSEA. V lost 6 bases to trimming and J lost 10 bases, with 10 bases between them. The CDR3 is made up of 10 amino acids. The CDR3 DNA reads TGCAGCGTCTCGGAGGGAGAGCAGTTCTTC. It is translated as CSVSEGEQFF.

This clone was counted a single time. This chain links TRBV29-1 with TRBJ2-2; D possibly corresponds to TRBD1 (6 bases). This CDR3 is 14 amino acids long. Germline V gene sequence: CDR1 SQVTM, CDR2 ANQGSEA. V dropped 5 bases and J dropped 3 bases, with 13 bases sitting between them. The CDR3 DNA reads TGCAGCGTTCGGCAGGGGTCGTACACCGGGGAGCTGTTTTTT. Translation: CSVRQGSYTGELFF.

This clone was detected only a few times. The rearrangement uses TRBV4-1 and TRBJ2-1; 8 bases fit TRBD2. Germline loops: CDR1 MGHRA, CDR2 YSYEKL. The CDR3 has 17 residues. With V trimmed by 4 bases and J by 9 bases, 17 bases remained unmatched. The CDR3 region is CASSLGLGAGGLGEQFF. The DNA of the CDR3 is TGCGCCAGCAGCCTGGGCCTGGGCGCGGGGGGCCTTGGTGAGCAGTTCTTC.

The gene calls are TRBV30 and TRBJ1-1, with TRBD1 as a possible D gene (5 bases). This CDR3 comprises 13 residues. Germline V CDR1 and CDR2: GTSNPN, SVGIG (reference sequence). The V and J ends lost 4 bases and 1 base respectively, with 10 bases between them. The CDR3 protein is CAWNRGGNTEAFF. The DNA of the CDR3 is TGTGCCTGGAATAGGGGCGGGAACACTGAAGCTTTCTTT.